Listed here is a single T cell receptor beta chain. Its antigen is as yet unknown. Orbital computed tomography and thyroid ultrasound, along with TRAb, serum thyroxine and clinical symptoms, underpinned diagnosis. These data come from a study of Graves' ophthalmopathy and Graves' hyperthyroidism. General observations from the study: Among thyroid clonotypes expanded above 0.001 frequency, most also appeared in blood.

The CDR3 totals 14 residues. Trimming pared 0 bases from V and 3 bases from J, leaving 8 bases between. RNA transcripts served as template for amplifying TCR beta CDR3 sequences. HTBI primers primed a first-round RT-PCR, and a second-round multiplex PCR followed. TCRdb reanalysed the multiplex PCR reads using MiXCR and keeps one entry per CDR3 protein. Of 500,000 to 800,000 distinct CDR3 sequences in the sample, approximately 39% were seen once. The sample comprised peripheral blood. V usage is TRBV12-3 or TRBV12-4 and J usage is TRBJ1-1; D is undetermined. The origin of this receptor is an adult man with Graves' ophthalmopathy. CDR3 sequence (DNA): TGTGCCAGCAGTTTAGCGGGTTTTGACACTGAAGCTTTCTTT. Residues: CASSLAGFDTEAFF.